This TCR beta chain is drawn from a study of T cells in Graves' hyperthyroidism and ophthalmopathy (dated by TCRdb to about 2019). The study in broad terms: Peripheral blood was sampled at the time of initial diagnosis, prior to any treatment. In about six Graves' hyperthyroidism patients, the study also compared T-cell repertoires from thyroid tissue with T-cell repertoires from blood. The approximately 100 discovery patients were divided at random into training and test sets in a 7:3 ratio. After sampling, hyperthyroidism patients received methimazole starting at 30 mg daily, and ophthalmopathy patients received high-dose intravenous methylprednisolone. TCR V-J signatures able to tell the groups apart were searched for in a discovery cohort of approximately 95 patients, of whom 43 had Graves' ophthalmopathy and under 65 had stable Graves' hyperthyroidism. TCR Vbeta CDR3 sequencing of roughly 140 peripheral blood samples (around 45 ophthalmopathy, some 75 hyperthyroidism and 17 progressor patients) is reported in the paper. Prospective prediction of ophthalmopathy was tested in an independent validation cohort consisting of about 19 hyperthyroidism patients and some 17 patients who later progressed to ophthalmopathy. What the study reported, not specific to this receptor: No statistical method was used to set the sample size in advance, and investigators knew the group allocation. In cross-validation, a model built on a 13 V-J signature told ophthalmopathy apart from stable hyperthyroidism with just under 90% sensitivity and approximately 81% specificity, and in testing the same model reached 80%/75%. Most expanded thyroid clonotypes (frequency above 0.001) were also detected in blood, a finding suggesting that blood repertoires may reflect thyroid immune responses. During validation, the model predicted progression to ophthalmopathy a median of about 6.5 months ahead of onset, with around 71% sensitivity and about 72% specificity.

There are a few counts of this clonotype. The antigen this receptor binds is unknown. No clone much larger than this one lies a single base away; base qualities are absent. Stable Graves' hyperthyroidism was defined as no progression to ophthalmopathy during 18 months of follow-up. Hyperthyroidism patients were newly diagnosed, had a disease duration of under 2 months, and were aged 18 to 65 years. The study excluded patients with uncontrolled infections, other autoimmune diseases, pregnancy or lactation. Diagnoses were established on the basis of clinical symptoms, serum thyroxine and TRAb, thyroid ultrasound, and orbital computed tomography. PBMCs were separated from under 12 ml of fresh peripheral blood using Ficoll-Paque density gradient centrifugation. Total RNA was extracted with Trizol reagent, and quality was checked on an Agilent 2100 Bioanalyzer. The CDR3 has 14 amino acids, counting the end cysteine and phenylalanine. Solely the CDR3 DNA is kept, with 42 bases framed from the first base. CDR1 and CDR2, looked up from the germline V gene, are MNHNS and SASEGT. V drops 6 bases and J drops 7 bases, leaving 15 bases in between.

Amplification of TCR beta CDR3 regions was carried out from RNA transcripts. For the first round of RT-PCR on the TCR CDR3, the HTBI primer set was used together with the Qiagen OneStep RT-PCR kit. A second multiplex PCR round built the libraries, followed by size selection and purification. Libraries were sequenced paired-end with 100 bp reads on an Illumina HiSeq2000. Per the original workflow: SOAPnuke was used to process the raw data, with reads discarded if the reads contained adapters or uncalled bases, had a mean Phred below 15, or lacked an exact constant-primer or identifier match. COPE v1.2.5 was used to merge high-quality paired reads, and clonotypes were defined as unique nucleotide sequences. MiTCR v1.1 was used to align clonotypes to the IMGT TRBV, TRBD and TRBJ reference segments. Only V-J combinations with frequency above 0.0001, covering about 99% of repertoires, were analysed. A TCS score was defined as the ratio between F50 (clonal expansion) and ExV (chaos), using BLOSUM62-based TCRdist between CDR3 peptides within each V-J. Welch's t-statistics and random forest reduced 500 to 550 V-J features to 13, which were used in a naive Bayes classifier (R e1071). TCRdb reran the public reads through fastp at Q25 and MiXCR, keeping productive beta chains. Identical CDR3 proteins give one entry, which carries the most common genes and DNA. The V and J calls here are based on TCRdb, not the publication. The sample records a few hundred thousand distinct CDR3 sequences, 15% to 20% of which are singletons. Jointly, the top ten make up around 47% of the sample.

The clonotype was recovered from a middle-aged man with Graves' hyperthyroidism. Sequencing used blood. The rearranged segments are TRBV6-1 and TRBJ1-4; matching of 6 bases hints at TRBD1 as the D gene. This receptor has the CDR3 CASRKLGASEKLFF. The DNA sequence is given as TGTGCCAGCAGGAAGCTGGGGGCAAGTGAAAAACTGTTTTTT.